These 5 T cell receptor beta chains were sequenced from one sample in a study of CD8 T cells in ankylosing spondylitis. TCRdb used MiXCR to reprocess the 5' RACE reads, holding one entry per CDR3 protein. The sample has some 250,000 distinct CDR3 sequences, 20% to 30% seen once. Sequencing used blood, either unsorted or a sorted T cell fraction (not recorded which). The receptors were sampled from a male donor with ankylosing spondylitis or in good health (not recorded which).

J is TRBJ2-3 and V is TRBV25-1; possible D gene TRBD2, 7 bases. V was pared by 5 bases and J by 0 bases, with 9 bases between. Per the germline V gene, CDR1 is MGHDK and CDR2 is SYGVNS. The CDR3 runs to 14 residues. CDR3 bases: TGTGCCAGCAGTCGGGGGGCTAGCACAGATACGCAGTATTTT. Translated, it gives CASSRGASTDTQYF.

The chain couples TRBV12-3 or TRBV12-4 to TRBJ2-1; TRBD2 might be the D (5 bases). The CDR3 loop spans 12 amino acids. The V and J ends lost 6 bases and 8 bases respectively, with 11 bases between them. The CDR3 spells CASSPEVHEQFF. DNA of the CDR3: TGTGCCAGCAGCCCGGAGGTGCATGAGCAGTTCTTC.

This clonotype has ten or more counts. The V and J genes are TRBV10-3 and TRBJ1-4; D gene ambiguous. The ends were cut back, 2 bases at V and 8 bases at J, with 6 bases in the middle. Germline values: CDR1 ENHRY, CDR2 SYGVKD. The CDR3 sequence is 12 residues long. CDR3 residues: CAISEGEEKLFF. Written as DNA, the CDR3 is TGTGCCATCAGTGAGGGGGAGGAAAAACTGTTTTTT.

This clonotype was recorded a few times. This sequence joins TRBV6-1 and TRBJ2-1, with TRBD2 matching 7 bases. Trimming removed 7 bases from V and 6 bases from J; junction bases left unmatched: 12. This CDR3 is built from 15 residues. The germline V gene encodes CDR1 MNHNS and CDR2 SASEGT. The CDR3 loop reads CASTPRLASLNEQFF. In DNA form, the CDR3 reads TGTGCCAGCACCCCCCGACTAGCATCCCTCAATGAGCAGTTCTTC.

This clonotype was counted at least ten times. The chain carries TRBV12-3 or TRBV12-4 and TRBJ2-2, with TRBD1 matching over 9 bases. This CDR3 spans 13 amino acids. The J segment lost 7 bases and the V segment lost 4 bases, leaving 1 base of the junction unmatched. CDR3 protein: CASSWDRVGELFF. The CDR3 DNA reads TGTGCCAGCAGTTGGGACAGGGTCGGGGAGCTGTTTTTT.